Included here is one T cell receptor beta chain sequence, with context. CDR3 length equals 15 residues. Germline V gives CDR1 SGHNT, CDR2 YYREEE (reference sequence). The ends were cut back, 6 bases at V and 4 bases at J, with 16 bases in the middle. This sample is part of a study of T cell changes during pregnancy in multiple sclerosis. Some clones are missing from TCRdb's copy, which holds only in-frame ones; the method was immunoSEQ multiplex PCR. Of about 75,000 clones in the sample, 89% were seen once. The sample consisted of peripheral blood, taken in the first trimester of pregnancy. This TCR derives from a female donor in good health, enrolled as a control in a pregnancy study. V gene TRBV5-4 combines with J gene TRBJ2-2; D may be TRBD1 (6 bases). The DNA for the CDR3 is TGTGCCAGCACCCAACAAAGAGGGGGCACCGGGGAGCTGTTTTTT. Amino acids: CASTQQRGGTGELFF.